This T cell receptor beta chain was retrieved from a study of shared clonotypes between healthy human individuals. Study outcomes and limitations: Estimated richness was generally greater in naive than memory subsets. It was expected that sequencing depth would affect clonotype sharing among donors.

A remark on this clone: Its antigen is undetermined.

Selected positively for CCR7 and CD45RO-negative, naive CD8 cells excluded terminally differentiated effector memory CD45RA+ cells. As processed by the authors: Owing to the provision of junction-only sequences devoid of quality scores by immunoSEQ, filtering differed. The method was immunoSEQ multiplex PCR; TCRdb's version includes in-frame clones alone and lacks a portion of them. That table supplies the V and J calls and clone size; D and trimming were determined from the DNA. The sample gives 800,000 or so clones, roughly 96% of which show up once; 0.2% to 0.25% is in the top ten. Sequencing input: naive CD8+ T cells sorted from blood. This clonotype originated in a man aged 25-40 years in good health.

The CDR3 loop is CASSQYPVRTDTQYF. CDR3 bases: TGTGCCAGCAGCCAATACCCAGTCCGCACAGATACGCAGTATTTT. This rearrangement joins TRBV7-6 to TRBJ2-3; D not resolved. CDR3 size: 15 residues. The V end was cut by 5 bases, the J end by 1 base, with 13 bases between. Germline V gene sequence: CDR1 SGHVS, CDR2 FNYEAQ.